The clone carrying this T cell receptor (beta chain) occurred a few times. The junction had 5 bases not matched to a gene; V was cut back by 5 bases and J by 0 bases. CDR1 ENHRY and CDR2 SYGVKD come from the germline V gene. The CDR3 runs to 15 residues. The data are from a study of cytotoxic CD8 clonotypes in ibrutinib-treated CLL. Using immunoSEQ multiplex PCR, the repertoire was profiled, and TCRdb retains in-frame clones only, with some absent. This table has 270,000 or so clones, 65% to 85% appearing once. This clonotype was sampled from a human donor with chronic lymphocytic leukemia. The chain has TRBV10-3 and TRBJ2-7; 9 bases are shared with TRBD2. Sequencing used PBMCs, obtained at disease progression, from a patient treated with ibrutinib. The CDR3 coding sequence is TGTGCCATCAGTCAAGCGGGGGGCCGCTCCTACGAGCAGTACTTC. Encoded protein: CAISQAGGRSYEQYF.